Below, one T cell receptor beta chain is given with its context. The data stem from a study of blood T cell repertoires in COVID-19. The method was immunoSEQ multiplex PCR; TCRdb's version includes in-frame clones alone and lacks a portion of them. The sample gives roughly 89,000 clones, roughly 78% of which show up once; 10% to 13% is in the top ten. Trimming shortened V by 5 bases and J by 1 base, and 13 bases separated the two germline ends. This CDR3 comprises 15 residues. Germline CDR1 and CDR2: SGHTA and FQGNSA. The clonotype comes from a woman in her 70s with acute or convalescent COVID-19. The chain joins TRBV7-2 to TRBJ2-3; TRBD1 is a possible D gene (6 bases). The sequenced material came from peripheral blood. The CDR3 nucleotides read TGTGCCAGCAGCCCGGACAGCCTTGGCACAGATACGCAGTATTTT. This gives the protein CASSPDSLGTDTQYF.